The 9 T cell receptor beta chains reported below all come from one sample, sequenced in a study of blood T cell repertoires in COVID-19. Sequenced by immunoSEQ multiplex PCR; TCRdb stores in-frame clones only, minus some. The table has around 340,000 clones, roughly 90% seen once. Sample: PBMCs or T cells enriched from blood (not recorded which). All receptors derive from a woman aged 25 to 39 who had been exposed to COVID-19.

This chain joins TRBV28 and TRBJ2-7, with TRBD1 as a possible D gene (5 bases). Per the germline V gene, CDR1 is MDHEN and CDR2 is SYDVKM. This CDR3 comprises 14 residues. The ends were cut back, 6 bases at V and 3 bases at J, with 15 bases in the middle. CDR3 region: CASRGGARGYEQYF. CDR3 nucleotide sequence: TGTGCCAGCAGGGGTGGGGCCCGTGGCTACGAGCAGTACTTC. Full variable domain (outside the CDR3, taken from reference TRBV28 and TRBJ2-7): DVKVTQSSRYLVKRTGEKVFLECVQDMDHENMFWYRQDPGLGLRLIYFSYDVKMKEKGDIPEGYSVSREKKERFSLILESASTNQTSMYLCASRGGARGYEQYFGPGTRLTVT.

The chain is built from TRBV15 and TRBJ2-5; weak D call: TRBD2 (5 bases). The CDR3 sequence is 17 residues long. V lost 0 bases, J lost 2 bases, and 16 bases lay in between. CDR1 is LNHNV, CDR2 YYDKDF, per germline (reference sequence). CDR3 protein: CATSRDLGSQRQETQYF. The CDR3 coding sequence is TGTGCCACCAGCAGAGATTTGGGCTCGCAGCGGCAAGAGACCCAGTACTTC.

The chain uses TRBV10-3 and TRBJ2-7; 7 nucleotides line up with TRBD1. Per germline, CDR1 ENHRY and CDR2 SYGVKD. The CDR3 extends over 14 amino acids. V lost 3 bases to trimming and J lost 1 base; unmatched junction nucleotides: 3. CDR3 in amino acids: CAISEWGQSYEQYF. CDR3 sequence (DNA): TGTGCCATCAGTGAATGGGGACAGTCCTACGAGCAGTACTTC.

The CDR3 region has the DNA TGTGCCAGCTCACCGGCCCTAGCGGGAGGGTCCTACGAGCAGTACTTC. Translated: CASSPALAGGSYEQYF. The V gene is TRBV18, the J gene TRBJ2-7, with 12 bases identical to TRBD2. Germline lookup yields CDR1 KGHSH and CDR2 LQKENI. The CDR3 covers 16 residues. V gave up 3 bases and J gave up 1 base; unmatched junction bases: 4.

The CDR3 DNA reads TGTGCCAGCAGTTCGAACGAAGGCGGTGAAAAACTGTTTTTT. It yields the protein CASSSNEGGEKLFF. The chain links TRBV28 to TRBJ1-4; D not resolved. Germline CDR1 MDHEN, CDR2 SYDVKM. Trimming stripped 4 bases from V and 7 bases from J, with 13 bases between. The CDR3 consists of 14 residues.

The rearrangement links TRBV7-8 to TRBJ2-5; 8 bases match TRBD2. The CDR3 loop spans 18 amino acids. The J segment lost 5 bases and the V segment lost 0 bases, leaving 14 bases of the junction unmatched. Germline assignment: CDR1 SGHVS and CDR2 FQNEAQ. The CDR3 region has the DNA TGTGCCAGCAGCTTAGCGGTGATCGGGAGGGCCCTCAGGGAGACCCAGTACTTC. Protein: CASSLAVIGRALRETQYF.

CDR3 sequence: CASQLRTRGRETQYF. CDR3 DNA sequence: TGTGCCAGCCAGTTGAGAACCAGGGGGCGGGAGACCCAGTACTTC. The chain carries TRBV27 and TRBJ2-5; 8 positions match TRBD1. This CDR3 is 15 amino acids long. The germline gives CDR1 MNHEY, CDR2 SMNVEV (reference sequence). J lost 5 bases, V lost 8 bases, and 13 bases had no gene match.

The rearrangement uses TRBV14 and TRBJ1-4, with a possible D match to TRBD1 (5 bases). This CDR3 is built from 14 residues. Trimming pared 3 bases from V and 3 bases from J, leaving 8 bases between. The germline CDR1 and CDR2 sequences are SGHDN and FVKESK. CDR3 coding DNA: TGTGCCAGCAGCCAGGGGCAGCCTAATGAAAAACTGTTTTTT. Translated, it gives CASSQGQPNEKLFF.

CDR3: CASSSPMNTEAFF. CDR3 nucleotides: TGTGCCAGCAGCTCCCCCATGAACACTGAAGCTTTCTTT. The chain uses TRBV9 and TRBJ1-1; D unclear. The CDR3 is 13 amino acids. V lost 4 bases and J 0 bases, leaving 7 bases between the germline ends. Germline CDR1 reads SGDLS; CDR2 reads YYNGEE.